Ten or more counts support the clone carrying this TCR beta chain. Its antigen is currently unknown. The data derive from a study of Graves' ophthalmopathy and Graves' hyperthyroidism. Whole-study context: Pretreatment peripheral blood was obtained at initial diagnosis. Study results and limitations: Blood samples also showed most expanded thyroid clonotypes exceeding 0.001 frequency. With approximately 88% sensitivity and 81.08% specificity, a 13-signature model separated ophthalmopathy from stable hyperthyroidism.

Aged 18 to 65, the patients with hyperthyroidism had under 2 months' duration and were newly diagnosed. CDR3 regions of TCR beta were amplified from RNA transcripts. RT-PCR with HTBI primers came first, then second-round multiplex PCR. Each CDR3 protein is one row after TCRdb ran MiXCR on the multiplex PCR reads. The sample includes hundreds of thousands of distinct CDR3 sequences, roughly 21% seen only once; the top ten take 2.5% to 3.5%. The CDR3 covers 15 residues. Germline CDR1 SGHRS, CDR2 YFSETQ. The germline V and J ends were trimmed by 2 bases and 6 bases, with 12 bases remaining between them. Sequenced input: peripheral blood. This rearrangement joins TRBV5-1 to TRBJ1-6; TRBD1 is a possible D gene (6 bases). This receptor was taken from a woman in her late teens or twenties with stable Graves' hyperthyroidism. CDR3 sequence (DNA): TGCGCCAGCAGCTTAGGGACAACCTCTAATTCACCCCTCCACTTT. It codes for CASSLGTTSNSPLHF.